The present entry profiles one TCR beta chain with its context. Its target is not known. The table came from immunoSEQ multiplex PCR; TCRdb's copy has only in-frame clones and leaves some out. In the table there are around 100,000 clones, around 90% of which are singletons. These data belong to a study of OX40 agonist ivuxolimab in advanced cancers. On the study more broadly: Melanoma, hepatocellular carcinoma, head and neck or renal cell cancer occurred in dose-escalation patients.

Germline assignment: CDR1 SGHDN and CDR2 FVKESK. Germline trimming cut 4 bases from V and 5 bases from J; bases unmatched to any gene: 5. The CDR3 is 16 residues long. Study-wide findings and caveats: People who partly responded at 0.1-3.0 mg/kg had some of the least clonal expansion seen.

The sample here was CD4+ or CD8+ T cells sorted from blood, taken in a trial of the OX40 agonist ivuxolimab. V gene TRBV14 combines with J gene TRBJ2-2, with 12 bases lining up with TRBD2. This sequence originates from an adult with an advanced solid tumor such as melanoma, head and neck, liver or kidney cancer. The CDR3 DNA is TGTGCCAGCAGCCGCGGACTAGCGGGAAGGACCGGGGAGCTGTTTTTT. It is translated as CASSRGLAGRTGELFF.